This TCR beta chain was sequenced in a study of early T cells in non-severe SARS-CoV-2 infection (dated by TCRdb to the early 2020s). Broadly, across the study: Because TCR sequencing relied on bulk RNA taken from unsorted whole blood, pairing of alpha and beta chains was not possible.

Set within a cohort of healthcare workers in London, UK, this nested case-control study involved weekly PCR testing of nasopharyngeal swabs along with blood sampling. Healthcare workers were recruited during the week of the UK lockdown, between 23 and 31 March 2020, and followed weekly for up to 16 weeks. Study-wide findings and limitations: VDJdb matching was skewed toward anti-spike CD8 responses, so virus-specific expansions were likely underestimated and private and CD4 specificities were missed.

Note on this clonotype: There is no known antigen for this receptor. Per-base qualities were not stored, and no clone one base away is much larger.

The CDR3 goes from the cysteine to the phenylalanine over 13 residues. Only the CDR3 region is kept as DNA, spanning 39 bases read in frame from base 1. In the germline V gene (reference sequence), CDR1 corresponds to DFQATT and CDR2 to SNEGSKA. Trimming removed 6 bases from V and 1 base from J, leaving 9 bases between the germline ends. Libraries were constructed by 5' RACE. The instrument given in TCRdb is NextSeq 500. The TCR library protocol attached unique molecular identifiers to individual cDNA molecules to correct for sequencing error and PCR bias. Sequencing covered both TCR alpha and beta chains, and within each sample the abundances of alpha and beta sequences were tightly co-correlated. The authors processed their data as follows. Decombinator V4 was used to perform V gene, J gene and CDR3 annotation of TCR sequences. TCRs were defined as expanded if a significant change between any two time points was detected under a Poisson model with p below 0.0001. TCR abundances were normalised to the total number of TCRs sequenced per sample and were expressed as counts per million. TRAV1-2 paired with TRAJ12, TRAJ20 or TRAJ33 defined MAIT TCRs, while TRAV10 paired with TRAJ18 defined iNKT TCRs. VDJdb, accessed 1 November 2021, was searched for CMV, EBV and SARS-CoV-2 annotated TCRs, excluding TCRs annotated for multiple antigens. TCRdb ran its own pipeline on the public reads, namely fastp trimming at Q25 and MiXCR clone calling, and kept in-frame beta chains. Rows matching on CDR3 protein sequence are summarized as one entry with the most common DNA and genes. Here the V and J calls rest on TCRdb's processing, not on the authors' analysis. The sample profile shows more than 95,000 distinct CDR3 sequences; around 16% of them were found once. 1.3% of the sample goes to the ten largest clones.

The specimen was whole blood. Recombination joined TRBV20-1 with TRBJ1-4, with no reliable assignment of the D segment. The receptor's source is an adult who was a healthcare worker with PCR-confirmed SARS-CoV-2 infection or an uninfected control (not recorded which). The DNA reads as follows: TGCAGTGCCAGTCAGCTAACTAATGAAAAACTGTTTTTT. Translation gives CSASQLTNEKLFF.